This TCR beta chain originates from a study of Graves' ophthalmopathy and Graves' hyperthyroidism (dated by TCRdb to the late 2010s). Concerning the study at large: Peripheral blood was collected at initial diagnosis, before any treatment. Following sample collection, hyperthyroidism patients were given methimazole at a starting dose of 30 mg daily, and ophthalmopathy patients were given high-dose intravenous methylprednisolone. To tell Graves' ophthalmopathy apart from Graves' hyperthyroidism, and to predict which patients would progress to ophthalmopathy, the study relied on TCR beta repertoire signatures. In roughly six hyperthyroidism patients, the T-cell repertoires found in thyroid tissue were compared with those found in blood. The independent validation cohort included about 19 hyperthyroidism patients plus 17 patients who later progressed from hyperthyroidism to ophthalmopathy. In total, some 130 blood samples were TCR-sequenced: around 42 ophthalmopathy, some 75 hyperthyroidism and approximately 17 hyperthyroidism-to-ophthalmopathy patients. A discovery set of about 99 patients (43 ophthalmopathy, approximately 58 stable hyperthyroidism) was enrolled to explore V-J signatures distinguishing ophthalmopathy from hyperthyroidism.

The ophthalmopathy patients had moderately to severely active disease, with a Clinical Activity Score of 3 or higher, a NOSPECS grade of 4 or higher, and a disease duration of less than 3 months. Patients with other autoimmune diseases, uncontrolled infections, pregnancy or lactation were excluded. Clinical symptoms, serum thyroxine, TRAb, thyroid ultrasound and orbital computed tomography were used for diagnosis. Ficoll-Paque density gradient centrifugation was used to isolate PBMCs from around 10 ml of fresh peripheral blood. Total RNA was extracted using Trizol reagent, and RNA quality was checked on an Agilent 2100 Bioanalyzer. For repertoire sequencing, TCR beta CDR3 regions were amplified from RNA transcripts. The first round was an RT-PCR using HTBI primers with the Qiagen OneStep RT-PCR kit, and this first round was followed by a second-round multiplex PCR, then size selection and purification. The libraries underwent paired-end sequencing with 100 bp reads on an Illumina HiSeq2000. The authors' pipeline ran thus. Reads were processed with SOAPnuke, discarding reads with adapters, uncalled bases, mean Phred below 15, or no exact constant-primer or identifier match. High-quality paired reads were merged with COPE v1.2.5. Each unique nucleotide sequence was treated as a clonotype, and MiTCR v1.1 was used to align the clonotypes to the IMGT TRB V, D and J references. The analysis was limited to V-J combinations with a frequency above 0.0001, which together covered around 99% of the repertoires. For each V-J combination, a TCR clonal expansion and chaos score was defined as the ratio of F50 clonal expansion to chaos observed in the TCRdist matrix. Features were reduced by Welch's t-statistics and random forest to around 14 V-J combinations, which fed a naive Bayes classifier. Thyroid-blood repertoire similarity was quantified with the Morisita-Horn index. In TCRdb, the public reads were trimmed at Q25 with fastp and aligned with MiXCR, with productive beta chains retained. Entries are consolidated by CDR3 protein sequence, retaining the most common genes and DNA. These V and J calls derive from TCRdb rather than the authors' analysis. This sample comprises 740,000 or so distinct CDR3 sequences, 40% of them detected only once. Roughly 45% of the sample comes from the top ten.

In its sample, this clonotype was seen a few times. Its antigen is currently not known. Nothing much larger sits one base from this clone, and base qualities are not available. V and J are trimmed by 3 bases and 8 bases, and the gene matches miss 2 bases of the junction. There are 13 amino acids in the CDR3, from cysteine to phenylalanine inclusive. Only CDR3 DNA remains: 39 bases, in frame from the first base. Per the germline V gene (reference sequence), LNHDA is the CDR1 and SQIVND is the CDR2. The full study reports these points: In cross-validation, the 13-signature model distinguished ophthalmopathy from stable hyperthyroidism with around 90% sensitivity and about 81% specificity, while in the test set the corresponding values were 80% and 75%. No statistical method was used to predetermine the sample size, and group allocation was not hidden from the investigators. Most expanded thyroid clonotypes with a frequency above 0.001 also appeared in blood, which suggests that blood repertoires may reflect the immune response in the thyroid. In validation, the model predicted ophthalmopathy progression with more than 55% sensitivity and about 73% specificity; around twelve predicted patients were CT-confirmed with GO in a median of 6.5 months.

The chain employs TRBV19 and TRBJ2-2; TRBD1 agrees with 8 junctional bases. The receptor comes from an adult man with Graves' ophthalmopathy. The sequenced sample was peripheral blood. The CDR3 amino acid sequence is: CASSIRGRGELFF. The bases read TGTGCCAGTAGTATCAGGGGGCGTGGGGAGCTGTTTTTT.